What follows describes a single T cell receptor beta chain. Its recognized antigen is unknown. Per-base qualities were not stored, and no clone one base away is much larger. The sample's time point label, in plain terms: about 28 days (+/-7) after the second vaccine dose. Because spike-specific TCR depth and breadth did not differ between the two schedules, AZD1222 recipients who got a second dose at roughly 4 weeks were pooled with those who got a second dose at roughly 12 weeks. Vaccinee samples were obtained from the UK trials COV001 and COV002, which included a single-blind randomized controlled phase 2/3 trial of AZD1222 (ChAdOx1 nCoV-19) in healthy adults. Trial participant PBMC samples were collected at day 0 and day 28 after the second dose for TCRbeta chain sequencing. The data stem from a study of T cell responses to AZD1222 COVID-19 vaccine (dated by TCRdb to the early 2020s). Turning to the overall study: A total of 230 to 250 trial participants underwent TCR sequencing, of whom about 210 received two doses of AZD1222 and about 25 received two doses of the MenACWY control vaccine. Trial participants were enrolled by age into subgroups of 18-55, 56-69 and 70-plus years, and around 150, 28 and 57 TCR-sequenced participants, respectively, were included in these subgroups.

Inclusive of the bounding cysteine and phenylalanine, the CDR3 is 17 residues long. The kept DNA is CDR3 alone, 51 bases in frame from the first base. From V the trimming removes 1 base and from J it removes 8 bases, while the gene matches leave 13 bases of the junction unaccounted for. CDR1 and CDR2, per the germline V gene, are LGHNA and YNFKEQ. The CDR3 regions of human TCRbeta chains were analyzed by immunosequencing. In the source study's methods: Repertoire TCRs were matched against a reference library of SARS-CoV-2-specific TCRs generated with the MIRA antigen-specificity platform. Breadth meant the fraction of unique TCRs that were SARS-CoV-2-associated, whereas depth meant the fraction of total T cells that were SARS-CoV-2-associated. Using the MIRA data, every spike-specific TCR was mapped to the spike region that the TCR reacted to and assigned to either a CD4 or a CD8 class. Log10-transformed breadth and depth values were compared by one-way ANOVA with Sidak's multiple comparisons tests. TCRdb retrieved this table from immuneACCESS and kept in-frame rearrangements only. Not all clones are present; in checked studies, unresolved V genes account for under half, and no reason is known for the remainder. V and J calls and clone size come straight from that table; D and trimming were deduced from the DNA. The table for this sample lists under 35,000 clones; just over 85% of them were counted only once. Roughly 11% of the sample goes to the ten largest clones.

What the study reported, not specific to this receptor: The 56-69-year group was small, and its depth increase did not reach significance, likely because of low power. Reportedly, close to half of the unique spike-specific TCRs recognized epitopes lying outside the regions that are mutated in the B.1.351 and B.1.1.7 variants. Because no day 14 peak-response samples were available, repertoires were characterized only after the peak T cell response. Spike-specific TCR breadth and depth rose significantly after two AZD1222 doses compared with day 0 and with MenACWY recipients. Only five to seven AZD1222 recipients were SARS-CoV-2 seropositive at baseline, limiting conclusions about previously exposed vaccinees. The whole spike protein was spanned by vaccine-associated CD4 TCRs, and dominant responses were seen in regions 160-218 and 743-854. Most participants were white British and females outnumbered males, and the authors suggested that clonal diversity may have been underestimated.

The sequence links TRBV4-2 to TRBJ2-1; 8 bases in the junction line up with TRBD2. This receptor was taken from an adult who received the AZD1222 COVID-19 vaccine. Sample: peripheral blood, taken 28 days after the second AZD1222 dose. The CDR3 reads CASSQGVQAGAGDEQFF. The DNA is as follows: TGTGCCAGCAGCCAAGGTGTGCAAGCGGGAGCTGGCGATGAGCAGTTCTTC.